This T cell receptor (beta chain) was captured in a study of regulatory T cells in long-lasting Graves disease. This clonotype was detected ten times or more. Libraries of TCR beta came from iRepertoire HTBI primers plus Arm-PCR of CDR3 regions. TCRdb reprocessed the multiplex PCR reads with MiXCR, giving one entry per CDR3 protein. The sample lists 450,000 to 700,000 distinct CDR3 sequences; approximately 15% were seen once. Time point of the sample: newly diagnosed GD, antithyroid drugs for less than 3 months. There was RNA extracted from PBMCs, and the TCR library was made from it. Doctors identified Graves' disease using the American Thyroid Association guidelines. Nine milliliters of peripheral blood went into EDTA tubes. Another study also made use of these data, one on T cells in Graves' hyperthyroidism and ophthalmopathy. That publication notes: Recently diagnosed hyperthyroidism of less than 2 months' duration affected patients aged 18 to 65. Researchers ran a first-round RT-PCR on the TCR CDR3 using the HTBI primer set.

Sequencing used peripheral blood mononuclear cells (PBMCs), obtained at new diagnosis, from a patient treated with antithyroid drugs. The TCR originated in a man aged 25-45 years with Graves disease.

Here the CDR3 reads CASSYRQGDEQFF. CDR3 sequence (DNA): TGTGCCAGCAGTTATCGACAGGGCGATGAGCAGTTCTTC. The chain has TRBV12-3 or TRBV12-4 and TRBJ2-1; 7 bases align to TRBD1. The CDR3 totals 13 residues. V trimming: 4 bases; J trimming: 8 bases; junction bases outside the gene matches: 5.